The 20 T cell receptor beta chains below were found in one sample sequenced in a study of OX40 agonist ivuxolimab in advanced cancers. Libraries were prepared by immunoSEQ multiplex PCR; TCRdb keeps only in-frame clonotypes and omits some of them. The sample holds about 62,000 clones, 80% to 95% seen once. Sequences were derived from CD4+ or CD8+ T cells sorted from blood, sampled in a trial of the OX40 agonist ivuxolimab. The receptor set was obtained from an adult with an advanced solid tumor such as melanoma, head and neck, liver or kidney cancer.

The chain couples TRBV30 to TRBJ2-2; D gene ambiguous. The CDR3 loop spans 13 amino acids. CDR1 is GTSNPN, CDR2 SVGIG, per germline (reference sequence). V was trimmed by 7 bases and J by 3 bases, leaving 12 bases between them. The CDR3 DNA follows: TGTGCCTATCATGTTGTGGACACCGGGGAGCTGTTTTTT. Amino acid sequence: CAYHVVDTGELFF.

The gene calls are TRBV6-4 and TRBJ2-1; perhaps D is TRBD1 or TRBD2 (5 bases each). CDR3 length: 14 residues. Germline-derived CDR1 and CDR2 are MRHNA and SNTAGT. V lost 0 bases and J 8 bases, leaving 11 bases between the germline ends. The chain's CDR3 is CASSDSMGVHEQFF. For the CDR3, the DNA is TGTGCCAGCAGTGACTCGATGGGGGTTCATGAGCAGTTCTTC.

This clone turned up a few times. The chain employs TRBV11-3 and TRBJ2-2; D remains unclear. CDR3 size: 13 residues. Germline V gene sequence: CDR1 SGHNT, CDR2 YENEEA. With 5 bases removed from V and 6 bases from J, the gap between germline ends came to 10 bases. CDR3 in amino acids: CASSPRGSGELFF. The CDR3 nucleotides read TGTGCCAGCAGCCCCCGAGGTTCCGGGGAGCTGTTTTTT.

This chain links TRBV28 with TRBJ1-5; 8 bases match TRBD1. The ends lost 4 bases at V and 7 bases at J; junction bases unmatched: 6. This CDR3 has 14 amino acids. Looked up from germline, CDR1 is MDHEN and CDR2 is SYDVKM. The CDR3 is CASSSAGGSQPQHF. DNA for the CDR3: TGTGCCAGCAGTTCGGCAGGGGGCAGCCAGCCCCAGCATTTT. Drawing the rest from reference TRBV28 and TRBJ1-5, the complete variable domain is DVKVTQSSRYLVKRTGEKVFLECVQDMDHENMFWYRQDPGLGLRLIYFSYDVKMKEKGDIPEGYSVSREKKERFSLILESASTNQTSMYLCASSSAGGSQPQHFGDGTRLSIL.

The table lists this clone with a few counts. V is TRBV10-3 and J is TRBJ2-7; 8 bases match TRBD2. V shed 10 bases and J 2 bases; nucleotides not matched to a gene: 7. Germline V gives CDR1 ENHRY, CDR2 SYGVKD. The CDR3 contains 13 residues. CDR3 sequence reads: CATRGLAAYEQYF. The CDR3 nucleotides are TGTGCCACCCGAGGACTAGCCGCCTACGAGCAGTACTTC.

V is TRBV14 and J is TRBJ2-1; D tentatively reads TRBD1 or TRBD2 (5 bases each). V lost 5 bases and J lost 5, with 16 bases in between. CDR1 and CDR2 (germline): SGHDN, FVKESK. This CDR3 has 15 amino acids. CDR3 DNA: TGTGCCAGCAGCTCTCCCGGGGCCGGAGACAATGAGCAGTTCTTC. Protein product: CASSSPGAGDNEQFF.

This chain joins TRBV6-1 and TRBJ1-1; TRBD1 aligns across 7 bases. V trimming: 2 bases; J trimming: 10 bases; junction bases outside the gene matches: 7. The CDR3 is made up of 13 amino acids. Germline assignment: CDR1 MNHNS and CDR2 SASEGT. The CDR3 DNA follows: TGTGCCAGCAGTGAACGGACAGGATGGGTAGCTTTCTTT. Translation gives CASSERTGWVAFF.

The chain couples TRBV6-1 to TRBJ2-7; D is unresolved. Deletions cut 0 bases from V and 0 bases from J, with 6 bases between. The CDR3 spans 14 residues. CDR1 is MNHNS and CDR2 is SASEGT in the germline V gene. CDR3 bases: TGTGCCAGCAGTGAAGCGGGTAGCTCCTACGAGCAGTACTTC. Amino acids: CASSEAGSSYEQYF.

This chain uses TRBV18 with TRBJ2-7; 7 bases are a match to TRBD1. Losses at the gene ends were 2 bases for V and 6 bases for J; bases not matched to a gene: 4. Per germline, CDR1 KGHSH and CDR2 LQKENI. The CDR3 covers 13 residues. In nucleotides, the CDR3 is TGTGCCAGCTCACCAGGTGCAGGGGGCGAGCAGTACTTC. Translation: CASSPGAGGEQYF. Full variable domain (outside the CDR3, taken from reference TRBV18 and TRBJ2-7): NAGVMQNPRHLVRRRGQEARLRCSPMKGHSHVYWYRQLPEEGLKFMVYLQKENIIDESGMPKERFSAEFPKEGPSILRIQQVVRGDSAAYFCASSPGAGGEQYFGPGTRLTVT.

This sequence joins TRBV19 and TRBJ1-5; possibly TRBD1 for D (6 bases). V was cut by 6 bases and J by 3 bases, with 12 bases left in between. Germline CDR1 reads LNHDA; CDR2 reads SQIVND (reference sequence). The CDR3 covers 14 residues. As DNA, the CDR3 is TGTGCCAGTAGCCATGACAGGCTCAATCAGCCCCAGCATTTT. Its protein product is CASSHDRLNQPQHF.

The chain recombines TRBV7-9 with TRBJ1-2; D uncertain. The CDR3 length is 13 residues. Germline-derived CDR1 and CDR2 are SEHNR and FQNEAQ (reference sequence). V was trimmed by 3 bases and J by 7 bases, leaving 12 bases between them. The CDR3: CASSFGQAFGYTF. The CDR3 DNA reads TGTGCCAGCAGCTTTGGCCAGGCTTTTGGCTACACCTTC. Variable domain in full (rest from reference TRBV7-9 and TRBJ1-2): DTGVSQNPRHKITKRGQNVTFRCDPISEHNRLYWYRQTLGQGPEFLTYFQNEAQLEKSRLLSDRFSAERPKGSFSTLEIQRTEQGDSAMYLCASSFGQAFGYTFGSGTRLTVV.

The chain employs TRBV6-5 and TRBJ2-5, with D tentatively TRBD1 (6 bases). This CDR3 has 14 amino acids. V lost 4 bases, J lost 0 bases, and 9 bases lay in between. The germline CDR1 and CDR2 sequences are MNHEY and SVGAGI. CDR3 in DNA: TGTGCCAGCAGTTCCACAGGGAACCAAGAGACCCAGTACTTC. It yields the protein CASSSTGNQETQYF.

The DNA of the CDR3 is TGTGCCAGCAGCTTCACACAGGAGATGAGGGCCACTGAAGCTTTCTTT. Translated, it gives CASSFTQEMRATEAFF. The genes are TRBV11-2 and TRBJ1-1; a weak D match, TRBD1 (5 bases). The CDR3 extends over 16 amino acids. The ends were cut back, 3 bases at V and 4 bases at J, with 18 bases in the middle. Germline CDR1 SGHAT, CDR2 FQNNGV.

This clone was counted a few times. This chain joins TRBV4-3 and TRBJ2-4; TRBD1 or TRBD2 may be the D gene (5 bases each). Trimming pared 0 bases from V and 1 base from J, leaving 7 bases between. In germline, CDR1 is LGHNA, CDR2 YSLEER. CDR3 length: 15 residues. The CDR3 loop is CASSQDWGAKNIQYF. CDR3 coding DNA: TGCGCCAGCAGCCAAGATTGGGGGGCCAAAAACATTCAGTACTTC.

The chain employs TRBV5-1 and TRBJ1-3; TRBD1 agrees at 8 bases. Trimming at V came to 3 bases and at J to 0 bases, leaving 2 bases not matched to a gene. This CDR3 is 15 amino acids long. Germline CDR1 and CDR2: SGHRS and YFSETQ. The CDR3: CASSWDRNSGNTIYF. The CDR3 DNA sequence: TGCGCCAGCAGCTGGGACAGGAACTCTGGAAACACCATATATTTT.

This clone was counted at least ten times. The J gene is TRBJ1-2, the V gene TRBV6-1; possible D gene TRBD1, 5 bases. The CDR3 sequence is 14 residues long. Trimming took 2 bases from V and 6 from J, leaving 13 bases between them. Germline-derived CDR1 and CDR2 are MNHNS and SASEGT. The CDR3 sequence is CASSERRGADGYTF. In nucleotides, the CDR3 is TGTGCCAGCAGTGAACGAAGGGGAGCGGATGGCTACACCTTC.

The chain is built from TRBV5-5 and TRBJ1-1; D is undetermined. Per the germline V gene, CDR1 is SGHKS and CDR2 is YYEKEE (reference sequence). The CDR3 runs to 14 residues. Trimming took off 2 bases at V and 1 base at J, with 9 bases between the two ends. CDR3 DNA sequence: TGTGCCAGCAGCTTCTCTGTCGAGAACACTGAAGCTTTCTTT. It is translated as CASSFSVENTEAFF.

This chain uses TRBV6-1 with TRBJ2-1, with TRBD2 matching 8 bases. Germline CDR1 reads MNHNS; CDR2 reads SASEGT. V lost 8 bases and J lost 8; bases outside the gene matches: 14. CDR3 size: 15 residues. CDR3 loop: CASCLWGGRTDEQFF. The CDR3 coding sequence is TGTGCCAGCTGCCTTTGGGGCGGGAGGACAGATGAGCAGTTCTTC.

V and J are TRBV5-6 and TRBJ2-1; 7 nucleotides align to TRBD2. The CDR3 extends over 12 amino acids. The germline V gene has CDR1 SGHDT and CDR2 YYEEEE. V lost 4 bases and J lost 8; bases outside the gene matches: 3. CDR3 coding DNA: TGTGCCAGCAGCCCCGGGGGGTATGAGCAGTTCTTC. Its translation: CASSPGGYEQFF. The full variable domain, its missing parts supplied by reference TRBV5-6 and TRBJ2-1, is DAGVTQSPTHLIKTRGQQVTLRCSPKSGHDTVSWYQQALGQGPQFIFQYYEEEERQRGNFPDRFSGHQFPNYSSELNVNALLLGDSALYLCASSPGGYEQFFGPGTRLTVL.

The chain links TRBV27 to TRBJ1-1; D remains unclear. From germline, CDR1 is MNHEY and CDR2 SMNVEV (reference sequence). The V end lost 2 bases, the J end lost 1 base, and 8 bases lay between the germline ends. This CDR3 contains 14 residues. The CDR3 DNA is TGTGCCAGCAGTTTAGTGGCAGAGAACACTGAAGCTTTCTTT. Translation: CASSLVAENTEAFF.